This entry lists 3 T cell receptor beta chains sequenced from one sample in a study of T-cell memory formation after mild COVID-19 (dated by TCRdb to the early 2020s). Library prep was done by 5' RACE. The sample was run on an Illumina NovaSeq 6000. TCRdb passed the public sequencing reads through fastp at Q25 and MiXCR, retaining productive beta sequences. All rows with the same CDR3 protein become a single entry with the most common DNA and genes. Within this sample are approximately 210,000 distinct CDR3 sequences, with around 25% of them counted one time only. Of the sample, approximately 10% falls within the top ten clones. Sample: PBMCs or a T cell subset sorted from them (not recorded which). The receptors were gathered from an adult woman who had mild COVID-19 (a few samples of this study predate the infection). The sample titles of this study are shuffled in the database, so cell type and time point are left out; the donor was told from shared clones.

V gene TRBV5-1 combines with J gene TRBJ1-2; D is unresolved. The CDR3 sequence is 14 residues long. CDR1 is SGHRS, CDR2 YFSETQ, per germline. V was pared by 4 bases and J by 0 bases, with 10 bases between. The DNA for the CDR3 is TGCGCCAGCAGCCCGGCTTTCACTAACTATGGCTACACCTTC. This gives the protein CASSPAFTNYGYTF.

The CDR3 bases are TGCAGTGCTACGACTAGCGGGGAACCAGATACGCAGTATTTT. Its translation is CSATTSGEPDTQYF. The genes are TRBV20-1 and TRBJ2-3; 11 bases are shared with TRBD2. The germline gives CDR1 DFQATT, CDR2 SNEGSKA (reference sequence). The CDR3 loop spans 14 amino acids. Unmatched junction bases numbered 4, after V lost 4 bases and J lost 4 bases.

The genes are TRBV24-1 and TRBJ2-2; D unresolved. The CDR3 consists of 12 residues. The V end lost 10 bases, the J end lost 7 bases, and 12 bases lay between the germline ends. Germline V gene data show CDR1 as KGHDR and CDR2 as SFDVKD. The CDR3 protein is CATGLQGGELFF. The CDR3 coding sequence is TGTGCCACAGGGCTTCAAGGCGGGGAGCTGTTTTTT.